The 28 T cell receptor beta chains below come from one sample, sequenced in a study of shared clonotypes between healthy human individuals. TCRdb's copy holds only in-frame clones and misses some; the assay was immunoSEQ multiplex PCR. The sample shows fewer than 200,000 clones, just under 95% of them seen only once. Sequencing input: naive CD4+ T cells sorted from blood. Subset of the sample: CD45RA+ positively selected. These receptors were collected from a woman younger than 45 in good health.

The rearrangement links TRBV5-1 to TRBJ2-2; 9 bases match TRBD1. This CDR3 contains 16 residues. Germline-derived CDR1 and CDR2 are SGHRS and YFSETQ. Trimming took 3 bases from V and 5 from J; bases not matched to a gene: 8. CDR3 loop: CASSSTGQGGTGELFF. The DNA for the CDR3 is TGCGCCAGCAGCTCCACGGGACAGGGAGGTACCGGGGAGCTGTTTTTT. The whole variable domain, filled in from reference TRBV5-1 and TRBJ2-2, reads KAGVTQTPRYLIKTRGQQVTLSCSPISGHRSVSWYQQTPGQGLQFLFEYFSETQRNKGNFPGRFSGRQFSNSRSEMNVSTLELGDSALYLCASSSTGQGGTGELFFGEGSRLTVL.

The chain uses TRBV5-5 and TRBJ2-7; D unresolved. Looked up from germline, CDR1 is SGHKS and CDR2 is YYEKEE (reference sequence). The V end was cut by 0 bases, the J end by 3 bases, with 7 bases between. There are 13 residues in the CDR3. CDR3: CASSLGLFYEQYF. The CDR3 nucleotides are TGTGCCAGCAGCTTGGGTCTTTTCTACGAGCAGTACTTC.

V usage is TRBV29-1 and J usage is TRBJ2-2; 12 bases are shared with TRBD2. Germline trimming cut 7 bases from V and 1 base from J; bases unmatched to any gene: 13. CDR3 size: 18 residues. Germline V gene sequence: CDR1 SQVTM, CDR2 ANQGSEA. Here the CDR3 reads CSAQLAGGSSKNTGELFF. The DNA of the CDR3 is TGCAGCGCGCAACTAGCGGGGGGCTCAAGTAAGAACACCGGGGAGCTGTTTTTT.

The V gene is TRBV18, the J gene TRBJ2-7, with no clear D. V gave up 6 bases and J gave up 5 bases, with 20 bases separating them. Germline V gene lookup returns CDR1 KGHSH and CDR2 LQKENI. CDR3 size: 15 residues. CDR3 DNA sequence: TGTGCCAGCTCTCAGCCCAGCCCCCGTATCGACGAGCAGTACTTC. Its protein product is CASSQPSPRIDEQYF. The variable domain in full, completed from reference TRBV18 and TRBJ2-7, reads NAGVMQNPRHLVRRRGQEARLRCSPMKGHSHVYWYRQLPEEGLKFMVYLQKENIIDESGMPKERFSAEFPKEGPSILRIQQVVRGDSAAYFCASSQPSPRIDEQYFGPGTRLTVT.

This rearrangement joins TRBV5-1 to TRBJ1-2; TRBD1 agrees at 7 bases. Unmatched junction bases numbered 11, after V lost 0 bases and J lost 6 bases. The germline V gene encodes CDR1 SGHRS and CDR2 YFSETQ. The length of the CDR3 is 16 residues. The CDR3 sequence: CASSLGGTVEFHGYTF. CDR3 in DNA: TGCGCCAGCAGCTTGGGAGGGACAGTGGAATTCCATGGCTACACCTTC.

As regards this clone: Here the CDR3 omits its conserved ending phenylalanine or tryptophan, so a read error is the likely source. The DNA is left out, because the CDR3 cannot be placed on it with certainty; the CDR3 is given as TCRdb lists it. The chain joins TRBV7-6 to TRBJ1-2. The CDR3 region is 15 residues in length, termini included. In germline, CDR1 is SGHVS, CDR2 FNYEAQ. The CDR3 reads CASSVEDESRKTYGY.

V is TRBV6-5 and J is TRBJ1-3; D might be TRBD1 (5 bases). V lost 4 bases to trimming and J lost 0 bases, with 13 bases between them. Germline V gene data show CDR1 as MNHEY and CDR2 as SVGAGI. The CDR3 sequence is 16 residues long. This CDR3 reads CASSFDRTISGNTIYF. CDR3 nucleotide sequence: TGTGCCAGCAGTTTCGACAGAACCATCTCTGGAAACACCATATATTTT.

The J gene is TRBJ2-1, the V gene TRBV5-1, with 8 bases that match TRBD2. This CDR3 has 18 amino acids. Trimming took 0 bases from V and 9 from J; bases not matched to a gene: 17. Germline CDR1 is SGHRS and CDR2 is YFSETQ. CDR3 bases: TGCGCCAGCAGCTTGGCCCAGGCGAGCGGGAGCTCCGTGGTTGAGCAGTTCTTC. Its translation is CASSLAQASGSSVVEQFF.

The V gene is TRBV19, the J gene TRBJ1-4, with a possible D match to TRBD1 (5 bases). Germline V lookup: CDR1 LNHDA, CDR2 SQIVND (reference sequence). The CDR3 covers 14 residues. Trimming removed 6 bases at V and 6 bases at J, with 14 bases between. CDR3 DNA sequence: TGTGCCAGTAGCATCCGGGGGTCGGATGAAAAACTGTTTTTT. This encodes CASSIRGSDEKLFF.

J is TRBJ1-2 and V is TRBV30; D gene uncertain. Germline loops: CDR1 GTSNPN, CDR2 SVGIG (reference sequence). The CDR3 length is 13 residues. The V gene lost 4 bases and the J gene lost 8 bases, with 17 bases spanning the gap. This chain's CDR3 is CAWNPTGIGGYTF. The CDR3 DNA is TGTGCCTGGAACCCCACTGGGATCGGCGGCTACACCTTC.

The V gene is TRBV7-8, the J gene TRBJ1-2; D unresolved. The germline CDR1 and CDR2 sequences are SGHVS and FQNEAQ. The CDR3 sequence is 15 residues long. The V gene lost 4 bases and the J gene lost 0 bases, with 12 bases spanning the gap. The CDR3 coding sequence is TGTGCCAGCAGCTCCGGTCGGTTAGCTAACTATGGCTACACCTTC. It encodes CASSSGRLANYGYTF.

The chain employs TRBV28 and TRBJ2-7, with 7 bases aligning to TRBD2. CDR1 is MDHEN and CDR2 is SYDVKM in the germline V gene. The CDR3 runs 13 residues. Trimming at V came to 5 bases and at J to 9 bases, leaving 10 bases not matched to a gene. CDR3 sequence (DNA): TGTGCCAGCAGTGGGGGGGGACGCCTTATGCAGTACTTC. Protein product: CASSGGGRLMQYF.

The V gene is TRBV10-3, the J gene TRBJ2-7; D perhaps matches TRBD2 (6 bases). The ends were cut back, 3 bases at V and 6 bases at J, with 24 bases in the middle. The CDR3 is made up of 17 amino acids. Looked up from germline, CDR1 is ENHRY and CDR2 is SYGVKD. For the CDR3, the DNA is TGTGCCATCAGTGACAGTCCCCCACTAGCTCCCCACCCCGAGCAGTACTTC. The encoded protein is CAISDSPPLAPHPEQYF.

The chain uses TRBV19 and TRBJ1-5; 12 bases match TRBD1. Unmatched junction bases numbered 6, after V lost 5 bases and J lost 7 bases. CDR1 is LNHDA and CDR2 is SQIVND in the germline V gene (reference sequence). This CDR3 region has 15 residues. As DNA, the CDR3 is TGTGCCAGTAGTCGGGGACAGGGGGCAGGCCAGCCCCAGCATTTT. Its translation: CASSRGQGAGQPQHF.

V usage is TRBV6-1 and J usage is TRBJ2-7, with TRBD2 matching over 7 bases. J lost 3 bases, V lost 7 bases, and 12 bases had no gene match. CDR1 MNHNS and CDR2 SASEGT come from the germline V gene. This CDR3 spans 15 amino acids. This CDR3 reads CASKGGTQINYEQYF. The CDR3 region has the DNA TGTGCCAGCAAGGGAGGGACCCAGATTAACTACGAGCAGTACTTC.

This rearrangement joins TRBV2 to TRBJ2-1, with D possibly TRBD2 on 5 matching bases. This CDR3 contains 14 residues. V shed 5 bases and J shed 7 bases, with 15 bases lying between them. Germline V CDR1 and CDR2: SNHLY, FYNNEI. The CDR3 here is CASSTRTETNEQFF. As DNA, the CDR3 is TGTGCCAGCAGTACCCGGACTGAAACAAATGAGCAGTTCTTC.

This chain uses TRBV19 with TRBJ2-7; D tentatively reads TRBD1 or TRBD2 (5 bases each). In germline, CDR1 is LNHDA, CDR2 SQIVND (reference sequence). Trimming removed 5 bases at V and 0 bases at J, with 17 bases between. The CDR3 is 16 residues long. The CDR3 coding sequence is TGTGCCAGTAGTTTAAGGAAGGGACGGAGCTCCTACGAGCAGTACTTC. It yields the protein CASSLRKGRSSYEQYF.

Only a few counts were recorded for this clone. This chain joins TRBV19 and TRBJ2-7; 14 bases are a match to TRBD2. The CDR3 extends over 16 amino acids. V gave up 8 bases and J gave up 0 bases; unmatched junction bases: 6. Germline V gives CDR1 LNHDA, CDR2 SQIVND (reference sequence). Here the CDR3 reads CASRTSGRTNSYEQYF. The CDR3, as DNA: TGTGCCAGTCGGACTAGCGGGAGGACAAACTCCTACGAGCAGTACTTC.

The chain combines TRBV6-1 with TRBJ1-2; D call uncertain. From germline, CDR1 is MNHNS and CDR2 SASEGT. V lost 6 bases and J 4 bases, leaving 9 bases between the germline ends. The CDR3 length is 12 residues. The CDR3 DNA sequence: TGTGCCAGCAGGGGCGGATCCTATGGCTACACCTTC. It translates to CASRGGSYGYTF.

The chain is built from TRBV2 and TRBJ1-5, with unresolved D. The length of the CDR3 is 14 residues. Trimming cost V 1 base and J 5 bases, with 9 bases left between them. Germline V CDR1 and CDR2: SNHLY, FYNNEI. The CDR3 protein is CASSEEVEYQPQHF. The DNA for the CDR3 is TGTGCCAGCAGTGAAGAAGTGGAATATCAGCCCCAGCATTTT.

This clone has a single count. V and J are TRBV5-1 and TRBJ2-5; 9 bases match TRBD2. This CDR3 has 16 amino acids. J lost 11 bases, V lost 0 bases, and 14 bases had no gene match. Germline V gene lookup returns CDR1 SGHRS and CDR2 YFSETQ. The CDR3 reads CASSLARASGMGEQYF. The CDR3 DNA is TGCGCCAGCAGCTTGGCCCGCGCTAGCGGGATGGGGGAGCAGTACTTC.

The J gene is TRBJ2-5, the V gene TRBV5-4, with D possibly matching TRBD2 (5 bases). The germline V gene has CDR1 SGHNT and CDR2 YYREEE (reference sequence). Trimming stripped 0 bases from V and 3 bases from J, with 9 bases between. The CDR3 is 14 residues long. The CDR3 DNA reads TGTGCCAGCAGCTTGGGGTCGCGGGAAGAGACCCAGTACTTC. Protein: CASSLGSREETQYF.

CDR3 region: CASSTQETQYF. CDR3 coding DNA: TGTGCCAGCAGCACGCAAGAGACCCAGTACTTC. The chain recombines TRBV2 with TRBJ2-5; D remains unclear. V dropped 6 bases and J dropped 2 bases, with 4 bases sitting between them. The CDR3 is made up of 11 amino acids. The germline V gene has CDR1 SNHLY and CDR2 FYNNEI.

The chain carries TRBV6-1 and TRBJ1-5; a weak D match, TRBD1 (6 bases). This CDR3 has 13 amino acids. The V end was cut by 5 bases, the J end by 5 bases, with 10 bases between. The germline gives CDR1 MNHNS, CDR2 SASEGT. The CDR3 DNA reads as TGTGCCAGCAGTTGGACAGAGGATCAGCCCCAGCATTTT. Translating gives CASSWTEDQPQHF.

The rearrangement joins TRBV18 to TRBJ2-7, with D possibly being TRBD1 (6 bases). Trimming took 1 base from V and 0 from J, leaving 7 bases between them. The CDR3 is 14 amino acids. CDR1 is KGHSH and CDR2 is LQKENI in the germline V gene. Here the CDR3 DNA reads TGTGCCAGCTCACCACGACAGGACTCCTACGAGCAGTACTTC. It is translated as CASSPRQDSYEQYF.

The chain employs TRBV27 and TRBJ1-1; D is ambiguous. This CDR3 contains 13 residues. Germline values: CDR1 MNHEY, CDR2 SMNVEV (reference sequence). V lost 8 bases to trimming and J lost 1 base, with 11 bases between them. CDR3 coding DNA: TGTGCCAGCTTGGGCAGCTCGAACACTGAAGCTTTCTTT. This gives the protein CASLGSSNTEAFF.

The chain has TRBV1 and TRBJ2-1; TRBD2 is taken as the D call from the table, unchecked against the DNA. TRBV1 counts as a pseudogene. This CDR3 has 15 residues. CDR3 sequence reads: CTSSLEPGLSDEQFF. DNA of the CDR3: TGCACCAGCAGCCTAGAACCGGGACTGTCGGATGAGCAGTTCTTC.

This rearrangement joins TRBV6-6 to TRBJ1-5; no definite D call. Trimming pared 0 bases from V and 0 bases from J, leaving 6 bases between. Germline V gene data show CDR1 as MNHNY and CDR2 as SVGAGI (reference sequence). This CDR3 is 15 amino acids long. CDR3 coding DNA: TGTGCCAGCAGTTACTCGAGCAATAGCAATCAGCCCCAGCATTTT. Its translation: CASSYSSNSNQPQHF.